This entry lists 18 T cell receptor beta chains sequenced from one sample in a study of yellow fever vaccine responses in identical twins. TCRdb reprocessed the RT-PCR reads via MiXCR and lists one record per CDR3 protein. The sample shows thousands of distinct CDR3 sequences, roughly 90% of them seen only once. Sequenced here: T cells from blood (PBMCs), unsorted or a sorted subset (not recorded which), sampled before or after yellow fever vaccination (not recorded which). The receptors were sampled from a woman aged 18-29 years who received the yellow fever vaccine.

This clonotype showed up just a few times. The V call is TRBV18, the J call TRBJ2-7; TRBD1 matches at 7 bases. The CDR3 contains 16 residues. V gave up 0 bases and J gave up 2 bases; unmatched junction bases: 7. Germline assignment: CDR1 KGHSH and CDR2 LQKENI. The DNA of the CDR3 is TGTGCCAGCTCACCACCGTCAGGGGGTATCACCTACGAGCAGTACTTC. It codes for CASSPPSGGITYEQYF.

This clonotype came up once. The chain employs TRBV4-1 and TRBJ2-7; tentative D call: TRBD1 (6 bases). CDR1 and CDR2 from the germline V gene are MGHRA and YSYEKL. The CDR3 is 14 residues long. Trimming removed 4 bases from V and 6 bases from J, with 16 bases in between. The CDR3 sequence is CASSLTLGGSEQYF. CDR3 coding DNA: TGCGCCAGCAGCCTAACGCTAGGGGGAAGCGAGCAGTACTTC.

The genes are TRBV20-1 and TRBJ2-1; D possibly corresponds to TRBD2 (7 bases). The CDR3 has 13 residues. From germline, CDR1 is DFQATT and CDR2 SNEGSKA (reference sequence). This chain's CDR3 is CSLSGGFHNEQFF. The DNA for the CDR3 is TGCAGCCTATCGGGGGGCTTTCACAATGAGCAGTTCTTC.

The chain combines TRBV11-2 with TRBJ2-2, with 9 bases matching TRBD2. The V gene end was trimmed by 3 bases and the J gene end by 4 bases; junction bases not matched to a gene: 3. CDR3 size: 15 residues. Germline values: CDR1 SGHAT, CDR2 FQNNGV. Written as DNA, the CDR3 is TGTGCCAGCAGCTTTTTAGCGGGAGTCACCGGGGAGCTGTTTTTT. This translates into CASSFLAGVTGELFF.

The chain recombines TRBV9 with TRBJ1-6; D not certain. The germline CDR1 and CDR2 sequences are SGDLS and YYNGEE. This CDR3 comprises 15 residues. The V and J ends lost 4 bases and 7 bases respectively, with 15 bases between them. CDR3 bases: TGTGCCAGCAGCCCCCGGGGTTTGGGGAATTCACCCCTCCACTTT. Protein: CASSPRGLGNSPLHF.

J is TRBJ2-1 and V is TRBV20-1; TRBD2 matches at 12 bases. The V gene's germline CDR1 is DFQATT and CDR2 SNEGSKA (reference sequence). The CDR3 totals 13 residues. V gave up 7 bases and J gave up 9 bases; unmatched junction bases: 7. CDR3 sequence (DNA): TGCAGTGTCCGACTAGCGGGAGCTCTTGAGCAGTTCTTC. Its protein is CSVRLAGALEQFF.

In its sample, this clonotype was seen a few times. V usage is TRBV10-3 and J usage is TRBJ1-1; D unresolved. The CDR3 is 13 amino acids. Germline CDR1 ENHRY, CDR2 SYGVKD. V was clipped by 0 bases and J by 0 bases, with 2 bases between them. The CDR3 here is CAISESMNTEAFF. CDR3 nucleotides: TGTGCCATCAGTGAGTCGATGAACACTGAAGCTTTCTTT.

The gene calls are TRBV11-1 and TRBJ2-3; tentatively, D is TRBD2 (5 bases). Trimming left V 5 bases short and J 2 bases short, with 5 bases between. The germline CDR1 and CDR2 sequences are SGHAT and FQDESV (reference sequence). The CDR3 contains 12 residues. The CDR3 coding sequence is TGTGCCAGCAGCGACTACACAGATACGCAGTATTTT. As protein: CASSDYTDTQYF.

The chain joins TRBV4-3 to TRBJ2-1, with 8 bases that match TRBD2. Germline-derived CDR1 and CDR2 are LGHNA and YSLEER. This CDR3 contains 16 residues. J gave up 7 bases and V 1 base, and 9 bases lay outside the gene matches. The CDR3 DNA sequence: TGCGCCAGCAGCCAAGGAGTAGCGGGAAGTTCAAATGAGCAGTTCTTC. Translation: CASSQGVAGSSNEQFF.

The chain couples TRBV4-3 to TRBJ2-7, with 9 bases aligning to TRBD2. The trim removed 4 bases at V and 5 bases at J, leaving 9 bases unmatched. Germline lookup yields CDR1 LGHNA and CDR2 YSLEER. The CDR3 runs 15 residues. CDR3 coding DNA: TGCGCCAGCAGCCTCCTGATTAGCGGGAGCGACGAGCAGTACTTC. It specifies CASSLLISGSDEQYF.

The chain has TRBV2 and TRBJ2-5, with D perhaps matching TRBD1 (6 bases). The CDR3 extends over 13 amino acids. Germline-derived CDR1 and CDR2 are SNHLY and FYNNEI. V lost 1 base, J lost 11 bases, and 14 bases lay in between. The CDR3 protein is CASSEGTVYWQYF. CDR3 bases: TGTGCCAGCAGTGAAGGGACAGTTTACTGGCAGTACTTC.

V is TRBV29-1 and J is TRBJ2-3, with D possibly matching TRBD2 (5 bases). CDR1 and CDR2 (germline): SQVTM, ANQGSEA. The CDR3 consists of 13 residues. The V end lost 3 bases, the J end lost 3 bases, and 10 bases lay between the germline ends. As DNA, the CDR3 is TGCAGCGTTGAGGTCCCGGGGACAGATACGCAGTATTTT. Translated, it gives CSVEVPGTDTQYF.

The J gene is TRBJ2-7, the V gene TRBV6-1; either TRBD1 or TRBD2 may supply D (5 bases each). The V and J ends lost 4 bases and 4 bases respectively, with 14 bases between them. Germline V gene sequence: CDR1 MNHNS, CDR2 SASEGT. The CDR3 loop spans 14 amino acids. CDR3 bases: TGTGCCAGCAGTGGCCGCAGGGAGAGGTACGAGCAGTACTTC. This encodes CASSGRRERYEQYF.

The CDR3 is CASSLVGTANQETQYF. The CDR3 region has the DNA TGTGCCAGCAGCTTAGTTGGGACAGCGAACCAAGAGACCCAGTACTTC. V and J are TRBV7-2 and TRBJ2-5, with TRBD1 matching 7 bases. The CDR3 has 16 residues. The V and J ends lost 1 base and 0 bases, in that order; junction bases with no gene match: 5. The germline CDR1 and CDR2 sequences are SGHTA and FQGNSA.

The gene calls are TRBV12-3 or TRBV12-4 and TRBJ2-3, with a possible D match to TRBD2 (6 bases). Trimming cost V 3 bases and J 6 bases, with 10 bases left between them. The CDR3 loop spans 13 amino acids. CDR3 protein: CASSFEGRDTQYF. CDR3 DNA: TGTGCCAGCAGTTTTGAGGGGAGGGATACGCAGTATTTT.

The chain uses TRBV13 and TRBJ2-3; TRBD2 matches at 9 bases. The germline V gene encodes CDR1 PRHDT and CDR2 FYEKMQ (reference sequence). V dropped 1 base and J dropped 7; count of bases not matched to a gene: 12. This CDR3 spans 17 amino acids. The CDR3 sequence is CASSLAQAGGPRHTQYF. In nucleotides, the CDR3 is TGTGCCAGCAGCTTAGCCCAAGCGGGAGGCCCCCGTCATACGCAGTATTTT.

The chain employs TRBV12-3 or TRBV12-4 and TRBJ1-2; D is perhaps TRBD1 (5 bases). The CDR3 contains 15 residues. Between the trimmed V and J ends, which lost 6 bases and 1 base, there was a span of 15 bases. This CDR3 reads CASSLGARGNYGYTF. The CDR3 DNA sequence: TGTGCCAGCAGCCTCGGGGCCCGGGGTAACTATGGCTACACCTTC.

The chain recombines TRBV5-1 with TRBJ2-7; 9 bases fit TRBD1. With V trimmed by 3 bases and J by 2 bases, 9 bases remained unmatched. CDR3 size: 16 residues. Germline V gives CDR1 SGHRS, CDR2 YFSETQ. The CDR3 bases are TGCGCCAGCAGCTCCGGGACAGGGAGTGGGGCCTACGAGCAGTACTTC. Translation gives CASSSGTGSGAYEQYF.